What follows describes a single T cell receptor (beta chain). Its cognate antigen is unknown. J lost 1 base, V lost 1 base, and 7 bases had no gene match. Germline-derived CDR1 and CDR2 are SGHDT and YYEEEE. The CDR3 sequence is 16 residues long. The sample belongs to a study of cytomegalovirus exposure and HLA in healthy donors. General study findings and limits: When analyzed later, a missense DCLRE1C variant was found to be linked to TCR beta V- and J-gene trimming.

PCR involved 60 Vbeta and 13 Jbeta primers. Assay: immunoSEQ multiplex PCR; the TCRdb copy retains only in-frame clones and omits some. The sample includes over 110,000 clones, 65% to 80% of them seen just once. The receptor comes from a woman aged 50 to 60 in good health and CMV-seropositive. The sample was PBMCs. The chain uses TRBV5-6 and TRBJ2-5; the match to TRBD2 covers 7 bases. The CDR3 protein is CASSLKRGLPQETQYF. The CDR3 DNA is TGTGCCAGCAGCTTGAAGCGGGGATTACCCCAAGAGACCCAGTACTTC.